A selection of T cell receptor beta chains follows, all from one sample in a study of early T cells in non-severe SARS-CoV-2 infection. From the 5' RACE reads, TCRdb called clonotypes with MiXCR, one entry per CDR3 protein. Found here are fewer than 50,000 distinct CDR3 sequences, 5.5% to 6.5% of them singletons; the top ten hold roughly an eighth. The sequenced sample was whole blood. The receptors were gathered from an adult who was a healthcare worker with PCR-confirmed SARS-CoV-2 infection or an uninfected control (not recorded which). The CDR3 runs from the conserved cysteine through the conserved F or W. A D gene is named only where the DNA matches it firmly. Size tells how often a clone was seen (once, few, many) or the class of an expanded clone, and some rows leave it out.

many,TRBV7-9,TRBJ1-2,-,CASSPAGQPGYTF
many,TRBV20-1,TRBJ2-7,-,CSARGRQNSYEQYF
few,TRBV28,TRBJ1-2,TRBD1,CASSNDRGDGYTF
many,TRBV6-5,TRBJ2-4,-,CASSYSVAVAKNIQYF
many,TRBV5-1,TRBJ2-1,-,CASSPTVSLAGEQFF
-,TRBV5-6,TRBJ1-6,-,CASSLGQIDSPLHF
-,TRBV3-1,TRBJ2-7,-,CASSQDPREQYF
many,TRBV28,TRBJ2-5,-,CASKGTAKETQYF
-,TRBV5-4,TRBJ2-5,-,CASSPWVAGAPETQYF
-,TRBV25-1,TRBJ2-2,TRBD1,CASSEGTGVLTGELFF
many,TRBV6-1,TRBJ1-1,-,CASSAENTEAFF
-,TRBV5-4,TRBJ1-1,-,CASSLEWPGNTEAFF
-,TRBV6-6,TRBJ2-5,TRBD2,CASARGGDRQTQYF
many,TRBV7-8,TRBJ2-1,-,CASSLASRAINNEQFF
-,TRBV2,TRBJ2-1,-,CASKAEGTLTYNEQFF
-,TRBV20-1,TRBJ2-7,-,CSARVPGRDEQYF
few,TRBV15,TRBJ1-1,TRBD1,CATSRDQGVMNTEAFF
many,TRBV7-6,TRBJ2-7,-,CASSLGGPTRTPREQYF
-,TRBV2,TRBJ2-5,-,CASQWGQRETQYF
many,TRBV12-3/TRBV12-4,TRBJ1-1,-,CASSPRRVGTEAFF
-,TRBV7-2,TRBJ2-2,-,CASSLGSGQVVHGELFF
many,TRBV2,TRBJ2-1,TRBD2,CASSEVGTSVGQFF
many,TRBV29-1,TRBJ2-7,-,CSVLMDEQYF
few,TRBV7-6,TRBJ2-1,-,CASSPLTAGNEQFF
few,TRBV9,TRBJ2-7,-,CASSGPAGYEQYF
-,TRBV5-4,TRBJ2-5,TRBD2,CASSRTGGTQYF
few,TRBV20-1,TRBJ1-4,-,CSAAMGINEKLFF
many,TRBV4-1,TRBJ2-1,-,CASSQEIGGVYNEQFF
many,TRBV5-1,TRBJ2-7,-,CASSLGDTRNEQYF
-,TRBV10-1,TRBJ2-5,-,CASSEGGVGETQYF
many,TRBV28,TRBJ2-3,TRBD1,CASRQQGVGTDTQYF
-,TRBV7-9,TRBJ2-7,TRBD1,CASSFGQGPDEQYF
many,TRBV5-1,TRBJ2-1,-,CASSLDHYNEQFF
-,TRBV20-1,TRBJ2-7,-,CSARDTGHPRSYEQYF
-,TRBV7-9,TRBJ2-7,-,CASSLAEDSLYEQYF
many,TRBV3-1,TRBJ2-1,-,CASSQDLNSRGPYNEQFF